This is a list of T cell receptor beta chains from one sample in a study of shared clonotypes between healthy human individuals. TCRdb keeps only in-frame clones here, not all; method: immunoSEQ multiplex PCR. The repertoire holds about 470,000 clones, with around 79% as singletons. What was sequenced was PBMCs. The receptors come from a woman aged 40-49 years in good health. Some clones in this sample may be carry-over from other donors' samples. Each CDR3 is given with its conserved first and last residue. D genes are given only for firm matches. Clone size is given for some rows only: seen once, a few or many times, or a class if the clone is expanded.

V	size	J	D	CDR3	DNA
TRBV14	few	TRBJ2-4	-	CASSHLDPAKNIQYF	TGTGCCAGCAGCCACTTGGACCCAGCCAAAAACATTCAGTACTTC
TRBV7-2	-	TRBJ2-7	TRBD1	CASSYSGQGVLEQYF	TGTGCCAGCAGCTATTCGGGACAGGGGGTATTAGAGCAGTACTTC
TRBV30	-	TRBJ1-1	TRBD1	CAWSLPETGRGVAFF	TGTGCCTGGAGTTTACCCGAGACAGGGCGGGGGGTGGCTTTCTTT
TRBV5-1	-	TRBJ2-1	TRBD2	CASSLGPRGSGKGEQFF	TGCGCCAGCAGCTTGGGGCCCCGGGGTAGCGGGAAAGGGGAGCAGTTCTTC
TRBV18	-	TRBJ2-1	TRBD2	CASSPPLGTSGRAGYNEQFF	TGTGCCAGCTCACCACCCCTCGGGACTAGCGGGAGGGCCGGCTACAATGAGCAGTTCTTC
TRBV19	few	TRBJ2-7	-	CASSILHPDYEQYF	TGTGCCAGTAGTATTCTACACCCAGACTACGAGCAGTACTTC
TRBV4-3	-	TRBJ2-7	-	CASSQDLQAEQYF	TGCGCCAGCAGCCAAGATCTCCAGGCCGAGCAGTACTTC
TRBV11-2	-	TRBJ2-1	TRBD2	CASSSLGGLAGAFGEQFF	TGTGCCAGCAGCTCCCTAGGGGGACTAGCGGGAGCTTTTGGTGAGCAGTTCTTC
TRBV28	-	TRBJ2-7	TRBD2	CASRTTSGSTGEQYF	TGTGCCAGCAGAACCACTAGCGGGAGTACGGGAGAGCAGTACTTC
TRBV6-5	-	TRBJ2-5	TRBD2	CATRTSGKETQYF	TGTGCCACCCGGACTAGCGGAAAAGAGACCCAGTACTTC
TRBV5-1	-	TRBJ1-1	-	CASSLNGQGSGTEAFF	TGCGCCAGCAGCTTGAACGGGCAGGGATCGGGCACTGAAGCTTTCTTT
TRBV7-8	once	TRBJ1-5	-	CASSLGVGFGQPQHF	TGTGCCAGCAGCTTAGGGGTGGGCTTCGGTCAGCCCCAGCATTTT
TRBV19	few	TRBJ2-3	TRBD2	CASSGAGGTDTQYF	TGTGCCAGTAGTGGAGCGGGAGGCACAGATACGCAGTATTTT
TRBV11-3	-	TRBJ2-7	-	CASIEGYEQYF	TGTGCCAGCATAGAGGGCTACGAGCAGTACTTC
TRBV9	once	TRBJ2-2	-	CASRTDEWVGELFF	TGTGCCAGCAGAACGGACGAATGGGTCGGGGAGCTGTTTTTT
TRBV10-3	-	TRBJ2-1	TRBD2	CAISRLAGNNEQFF	TGTGCCATCAGTCGACTAGCGGGTAACAATGAGCAGTTCTTC
TRBV7-3	-	TRBJ2-1	TRBD2	CASSVGLAGAEQFF	TGTGCCAGCAGCGTGGGACTAGCGGGAGCGGAGCAGTTCTTC
TRBV30	-	TRBJ1-2	-	CARYGYTF	TGTGCCCGATATGGCTACACCTTC
TRBV5-8	once	TRBJ1-4	TRBD1	CASSLRARGREKLFF	TGTGCCAGCAGCTTGAGGGCCAGGGGGCGCGAAAAACTGTTTTTT
TRBV30	-	TRBJ1-1	-	CAWGTDGDTEAFF	TGTGCCTGGGGGACTGACGGGGACACTGAAGCTTTCTTT
TRBV7-8	-	TRBJ2-7	-	CASSLALASRGEQYF	TGTGCCAGCAGCTTAGCCCTCGCTTCTCGAGGCGAGCAGTACTTC
TRBV21-1	-	TRBJ1-5	-	CASSPFGPQHF	TGTGCCAGCAGCCCTTTCGGGCCCCAGCATTTT
TRBV6-5	few	TRBJ1-5	TRBD1	CASKRGDSDQPQHF	TGTGCCAGCAAGAGAGGGGACAGCGATCAGCCCCAGCATTTT
TRBV11-2	once	TRBJ2-2	TRBD2	CASSGLAGVTGELFF	TGTGCCAGCAGCGGCCTAGCGGGGGTCACCGGGGAGCTGTTTTTT
TRBV9	-	TRBJ2-3	TRBD1	CASSASTGGDTQYF	TGTGCCAGCAGCGCGTCAACAGGGGGTGATACGCAGTATTTT
TRBV6-1	once	TRBJ1-5	TRBD1	CASSAGQGWSRHF	TGTGCCAGCAGCGCCGGACAGGGGTGGAGCCGGCATTTT
TRBV9	-	TRBJ2-1	TRBD2	CASSPRTSGRSSYNEQFF	TGTGCCAGCAGCCCCAGGACTAGCGGGAGGAGCTCCTACAATGAGCAGTTCTTC
TRBV11-2	once	TRBJ2-5	TRBD2	CASSPQRGSIQETQYF	TGTGCCAGCAGCCCCCAACGCGGGAGTATTCAAGAGACCCAGTACTTC
TRBV27	-	TRBJ2-7	TRBD2	CASSVGLAGSYEQYF	TGTGCCAGCAGTGTGGGACTAGCGGGTTCCTACGAGCAGTACTTC
TRBV19	-	TRBJ1-5	-	CASRPWEYQPQHF	TGTGCCAGTAGGCCCTGGGAGTATCAGCCCCAGCATTTT
TRBV25-1	many	TRBJ1-4	TRBD1	CASSEGQGREKLFF	TGTGCCAGCAGTGAGGGACAGGGACGGGAAAAACTGTTTTTT
TRBV5-1	few	TRBJ2-2	-	CASTNEGGTGELFF	TGCGCCAGCACCAATGAAGGTGGAACCGGGGAGCTGTTTTTT
TRBV11-2	-	TRBJ2-7	-	CASSLLVGGRGREQYF	TGTGCCAGCAGCTTACTGGTCGGGGGGCGAGGTCGCGAGCAGTACTTC
TRBV10-1	-	TRBJ2-3	-	CASSPGEPGTDTQYF	TGCGCCAGCAGTCCCGGGGAACCTGGCACAGATACGCAGTATTTT
TRBV11-2	-	TRBJ2-5	-	CASTVPGGETQYF	TGTGCCAGCACGGTCCCTGGCGGAGAGACCCAGTACTTC
TRBV25-1	many	TRBJ1-5	-	CASSPSVGSNQPQHF	TGTGCCAGCAGCCCATCCGTGGGGAGCAATCAGCCCCAGCATTTT
TRBV30	-	TRBJ1-2	-	CACSAAARANYGYTF	TGTGCCTGCTCGGCGGCCGCTCGGGCTAACTATGGCTACACCTTC
TRBV11-2	-	TRBJ2-2	-	CASSLRPGVWDTGELFF	TGTGCCAGCAGCTTACGTCCGGGGGTGTGGGACACCGGGGAGCTGTTTTTT
TRBV4-1	once	TRBJ2-4	TRBD1	CASSHADRGFGIQYF	TGCGCCAGCAGCCACGCGGACAGGGGTTTCGGCATTCAGTACTTC
TRBV16	-	TRBJ1-1	-	CASSQDRDTEAFF	TGTGCCAGCAGCCAAGACCGGGACACTGAAGCTTTCTTT
TRBV21-1	once	TRBJ2-3	-	CASSPRRGDTQYF	TGTGCCAGCAGCCCCAGGAGGGGGGATACGCAGTATTTT
TRBV6-1	-	TRBJ2-7	TRBD2	CASSPLAGSGYEQYF	TGTGCCAGCAGTCCATTAGCGGGATCTGGGTACGAGCAGTACTTC
TRBV29-1	-	TRBJ1-4	TRBD1	CSVGDREGNEKLFF	TGCAGCGTTGGGGACAGGGAGGGGAATGAAAAACTGTTTTTT
TRBV7-8	many	TRBJ2-5	-	CASSTGQRYQETQYF	TGTGCCAGCAGCACCGGACAGCGGTACCAAGAGACCCAGTACTTC
TRBV6-1	-	TRBJ2-1	TRBD2	CASSDSGLQFF	TGTGCCAGCAGTGATAGCGGGTTGCAGTTCTTC